This T cell receptor (beta chain) was recorded in a study of cytomegalovirus exposure and HLA in healthy donors. Study-level findings and limits: Researchers had no immune exposure information except CMV serostatus available.

CDR1 and CDR2 from the germline V gene are SGHNT and YENEEA. There are 15 residues in the CDR3. V lost 0 bases and J lost 2, with 10 bases in between. On this clone itself: Its antigen is currently unknown.

The primer mix had 60 Vbeta and 13 Jbeta primers. Sequencing was performed with immunoSEQ multiplex PCR; in TCRdb, only in-frame clones are kept and a portion is missing. The table shows approximately 59,000 clones, with roughly 60% occurring only once. The sample was PBMCs. The TCR sequence derives from a man in his thirties or forties in good health and CMV-seronegative. This chain uses TRBV11-3 with TRBJ2-5; possible D gene TRBD2, 6 bases. The CDR3, as DNA: TGTGCCAGCAGCTTAGATGGGGAGGAACAAGAGACCCAGTACTTC. Amino acids: CASSLDGEEQETQYF.